This T cell receptor beta chain was recorded in a study of OX40 agonist ivuxolimab in advanced cancers. About the full investigation: Ivuxolimab was an agonistic, fully human IgG2 monoclonal antibody directed against OX40 (CD134), a costimulatory receptor. Partial responses occurred in three dose-escalation patients, of whom one had hepatocellular carcinoma and two had cutaneous melanoma. A male proportion of 70% to 90% and a mean age of approximately 58 years, ranging from about 23 to 90, were recorded for the dose-escalation cohort. The purpose of peripheral TCRbeta sequencing was to test whether ivuxolimab changed TCR sequence diversity and led to clonal T-cell expansion. Patients were allowed to have had prior anti-PD-1, anti-PD-L1 or anti-CTLA-4 therapy, and approximately 40% of the dose-escalation patients had previously received checkpoint inhibitors. Intravenous ivuxolimab was administered to patients every 2 weeks at six dose levels: 0.01, 0.1, 0.3, 1.5, 3 and 10 mg/kg. The monotherapy dose-escalation portion (N ≈ 50 patients) of the phase I ivuxolimab trial is reported in the paper. Of the 50 to 55 dose-escalation patients, hepatocellular carcinoma was present in about 20, melanoma in approximately 15, renal cell carcinoma in 9 and head and neck cancer in 9.

Concerning this clone: Its antigen is unknown. No much larger clone is present one base from it, and per-base qualities are unavailable.

For sequencing of the TCRbeta CDR3 region, genomic DNA was extracted from the sorted cells. The immunoSEQ Assay was used for sequencing of TCRbeta CDR3 regions. TCRdb holds this immuneACCESS table with in-frame rearrangements only. Some clones are missing; in checked studies, unresolved V genes explain under half, and the rest has no known cause. The sample has about 64,000 clones on record, about four fifths of them singletons. Around 2.1% of the sample rests with the top ten. The junction shows trimming of 0 bases on V and 11 bases on J, and the gene matches do not reach 10 bases of it. CDR1 and CDR2 are read off the germline V gene as SGHRS and YFSETQ. There are 15 amino acids in the CDR3, from cysteine to phenylalanine inclusive. Only the CDR3 DNA stays, 45 bases, in frame from base 1. Patients with autoimmune disease history or receiving systemic immunosuppression were excluded from the trial. In every dose cohort, peripheral blood was drawn for TCR sequencing at baseline, cycle 4 day 1, and cycle 7 day 1. The samples were taken from a phase I, first-in-human, multicenter, open-label dose-escalation trial of ivuxolimab. Adults with locally advanced or metastatic melanoma, renal cell carcinoma, hepatocellular carcinoma or head and neck squamous cell carcinoma were enrolled in the trial. CD4+ and CD8+ T cells were sorted separately from peripheral blood before TCR sequencing.

The investigation overall reported the following: Low levels of normalized T-cell clonal expansion were also seen in some patients who did not respond. In the 0.1-3.0 mg/kg groups, partial responders had among the lowest normalized peripheral clonal expansion, particularly in CD8+ T cells. At doses from 0.1 to 3.0 mg/kg, clonal expansion was seen in both CD4+ and CD8+ blood T cells between baseline and week 6. Antigen specificity was not determined for the clonally expanded peripheral T cells. On average, CD8+ T cells showed more expanded clones than CD4+ T cells after ivuxolimab.

This specimen consisted of CD4+ or CD8+ T cells sorted from blood, obtained in a trial of the OX40 agonist ivuxolimab. The chain couples TRBV5-1 to TRBJ2-1; TRBD2 matches 8 bases in the middle. This sequence was found in an adult with an advanced solid tumor such as melanoma, head and neck, liver or kidney cancer. The bases read TGCGCCAGCAGCTTGGCCGGGACTAGGTTAAAACAGCAGTTCTTC. It encodes CASSLAGTRLKQQFF.